This T cell receptor (beta chain) was captured by sequencing in a study of glioma-infiltrating T cells after dendritic cell vaccination. About the study: Patients had newly diagnosed or recurrent glioblastoma and received dendritic cell vaccines. Autologous tumor lysate-pulsed dendritic cell vaccination was given between about 2003 and 2013.

The CDR3 consists of 19 residues. Germline CDR1 and CDR2: LGHNA and YSLEER. V trimming: 0 bases; J trimming: 4 bases; junction bases outside the gene matches: 12. Repertoires were generated with immunoSEQ multiplex PCR, while TCRdb's copy carries only in-frame clones and drops some. Here the sample spans more than 95,000 clones, roughly four fifths being singletons. Before vaccination, two weeks after the third vaccination, and at progression, PBMC were collected. The rearrangement links TRBV4-3 to TRBJ2-3; 11 bases line up with TRBD2. Sequenced material: blood, taken before dendritic cell vaccination. The TCR comes from a human donor with glioblastoma. The chain's CDR3 is CASSQDLSGGDVGSDTQYF. CDR3 DNA sequence: TGCGCCAGCAGCCAAGATCTTAGCGGGGGGGATGTTGGGTCAGATACGCAGTATTTT.